This T cell receptor (beta chain) was sequenced for a study of beta chain features in type 1 diabetes. Per germline, CDR1 KGHSH and CDR2 LQKENI. V lost 0 bases to trimming and J lost 1 base, with 10 bases between them. This CDR3 comprises 15 residues. Isolated RNA was reverse transcribed in full, so expressed TCRB transcripts were sequenced. TCRdb's copy holds only in-frame clones and misses some; the assay was immunoSEQ multiplex PCR. Among hundreds of thousands of clones listed, around a sixth were seen once. Sequenced: naive CD4+ T cells from blood. This clonotype was sampled from a man between 18 and 29 years old in good health. This chain connects TRBV18 to TRBJ2-7; no definite D call. CDR3 coding DNA: TGTGCCAGCTCACCACCAGGTACAACTTCCTACGAGCAGTACTTC. Translation: CASSPPGTTSYEQYF.